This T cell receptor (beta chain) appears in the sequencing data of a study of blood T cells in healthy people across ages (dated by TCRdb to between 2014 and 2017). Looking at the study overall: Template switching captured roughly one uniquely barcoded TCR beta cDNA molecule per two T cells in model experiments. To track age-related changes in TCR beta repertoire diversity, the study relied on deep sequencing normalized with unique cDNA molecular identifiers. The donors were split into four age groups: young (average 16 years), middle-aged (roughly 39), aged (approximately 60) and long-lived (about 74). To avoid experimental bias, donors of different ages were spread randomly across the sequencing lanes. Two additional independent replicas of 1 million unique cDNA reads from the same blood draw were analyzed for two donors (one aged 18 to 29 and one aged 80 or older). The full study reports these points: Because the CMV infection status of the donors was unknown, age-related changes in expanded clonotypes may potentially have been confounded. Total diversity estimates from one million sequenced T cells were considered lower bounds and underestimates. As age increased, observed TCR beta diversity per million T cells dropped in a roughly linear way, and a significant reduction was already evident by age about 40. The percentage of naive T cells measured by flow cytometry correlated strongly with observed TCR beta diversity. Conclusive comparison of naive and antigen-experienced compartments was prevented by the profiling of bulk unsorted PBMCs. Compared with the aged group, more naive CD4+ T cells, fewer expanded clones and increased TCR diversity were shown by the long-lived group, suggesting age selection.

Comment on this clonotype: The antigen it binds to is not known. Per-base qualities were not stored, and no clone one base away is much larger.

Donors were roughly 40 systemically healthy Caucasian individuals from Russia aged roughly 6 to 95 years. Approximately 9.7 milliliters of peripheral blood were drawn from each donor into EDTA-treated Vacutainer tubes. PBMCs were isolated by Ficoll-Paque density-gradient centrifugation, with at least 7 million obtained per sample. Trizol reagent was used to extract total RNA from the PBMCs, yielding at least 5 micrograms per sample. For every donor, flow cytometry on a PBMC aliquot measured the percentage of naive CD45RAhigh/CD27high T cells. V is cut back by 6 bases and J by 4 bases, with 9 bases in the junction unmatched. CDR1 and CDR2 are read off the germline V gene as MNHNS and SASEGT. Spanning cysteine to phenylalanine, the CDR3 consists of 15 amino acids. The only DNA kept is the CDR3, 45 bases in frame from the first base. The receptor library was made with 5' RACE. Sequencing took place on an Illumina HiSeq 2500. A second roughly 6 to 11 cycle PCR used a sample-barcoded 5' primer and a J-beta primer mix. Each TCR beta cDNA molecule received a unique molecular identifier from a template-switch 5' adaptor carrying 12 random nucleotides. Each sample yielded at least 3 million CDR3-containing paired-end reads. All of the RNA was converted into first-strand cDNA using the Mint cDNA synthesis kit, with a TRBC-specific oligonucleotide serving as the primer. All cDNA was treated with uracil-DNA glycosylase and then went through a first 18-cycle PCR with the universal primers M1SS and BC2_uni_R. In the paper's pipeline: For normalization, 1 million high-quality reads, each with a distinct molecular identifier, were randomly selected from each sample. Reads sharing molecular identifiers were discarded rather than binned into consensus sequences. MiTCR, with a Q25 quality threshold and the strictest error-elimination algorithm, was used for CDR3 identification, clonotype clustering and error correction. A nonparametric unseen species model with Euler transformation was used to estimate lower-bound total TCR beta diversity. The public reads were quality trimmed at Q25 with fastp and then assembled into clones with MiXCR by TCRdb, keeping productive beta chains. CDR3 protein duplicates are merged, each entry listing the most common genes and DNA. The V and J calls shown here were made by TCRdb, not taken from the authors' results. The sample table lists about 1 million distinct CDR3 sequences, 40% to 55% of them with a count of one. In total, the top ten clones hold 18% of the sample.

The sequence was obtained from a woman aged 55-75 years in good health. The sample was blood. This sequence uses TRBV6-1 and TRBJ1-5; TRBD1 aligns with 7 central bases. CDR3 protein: CASRDRREPNQPQHF. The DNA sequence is TGTGCCAGCAGGGACAGGCGGGAACCGAATCAGCCCCAGCATTTT.